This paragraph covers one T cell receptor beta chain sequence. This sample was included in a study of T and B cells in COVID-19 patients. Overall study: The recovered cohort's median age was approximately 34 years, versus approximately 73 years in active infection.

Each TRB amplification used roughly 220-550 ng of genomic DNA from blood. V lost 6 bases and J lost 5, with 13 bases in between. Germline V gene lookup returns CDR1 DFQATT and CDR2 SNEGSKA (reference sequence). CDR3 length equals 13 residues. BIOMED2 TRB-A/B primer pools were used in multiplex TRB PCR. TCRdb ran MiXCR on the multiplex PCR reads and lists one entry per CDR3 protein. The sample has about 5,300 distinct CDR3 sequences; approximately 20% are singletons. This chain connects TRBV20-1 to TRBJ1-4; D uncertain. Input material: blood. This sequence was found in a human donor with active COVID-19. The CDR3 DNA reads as TGCAGTGCAAACGGGCGTTACAATGAAAAACTGTTTTTT. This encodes CSANGRYNEKLFF.